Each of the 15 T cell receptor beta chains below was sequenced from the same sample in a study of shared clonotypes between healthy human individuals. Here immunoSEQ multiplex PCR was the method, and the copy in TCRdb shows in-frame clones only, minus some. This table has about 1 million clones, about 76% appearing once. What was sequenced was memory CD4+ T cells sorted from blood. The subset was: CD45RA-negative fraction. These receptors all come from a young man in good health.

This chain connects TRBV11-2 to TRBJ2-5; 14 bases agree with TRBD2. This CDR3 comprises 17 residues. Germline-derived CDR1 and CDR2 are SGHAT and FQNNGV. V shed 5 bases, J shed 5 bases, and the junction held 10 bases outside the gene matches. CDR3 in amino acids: CASSTGTSGSIGETQYF. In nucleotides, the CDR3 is TGTGCCAGCAGCACCGGGACTAGCGGGAGTATTGGCGAGACCCAGTACTTC.

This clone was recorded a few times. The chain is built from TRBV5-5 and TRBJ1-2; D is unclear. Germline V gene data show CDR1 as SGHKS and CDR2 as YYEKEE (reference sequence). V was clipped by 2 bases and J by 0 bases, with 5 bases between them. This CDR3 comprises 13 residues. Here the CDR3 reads CASSFAPNYGYTF. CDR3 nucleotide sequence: TGTGCCAGCAGCTTCGCCCCTAACTATGGCTACACCTTC.

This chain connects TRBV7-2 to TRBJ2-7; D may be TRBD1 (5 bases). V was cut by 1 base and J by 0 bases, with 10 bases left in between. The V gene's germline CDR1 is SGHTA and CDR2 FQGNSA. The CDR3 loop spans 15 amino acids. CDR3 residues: CASSLEGQSSYEQYF. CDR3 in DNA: TGTGCCAGCAGCTTAGAGGGGCAAAGCTCCTACGAGCAGTACTTC.

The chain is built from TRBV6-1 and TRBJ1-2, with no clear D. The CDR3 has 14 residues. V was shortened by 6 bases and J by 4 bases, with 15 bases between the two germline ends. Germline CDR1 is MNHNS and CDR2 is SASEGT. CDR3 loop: CASRPEGGVYGYTF. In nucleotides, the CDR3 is TGTGCCAGCAGACCCGAGGGTGGGGTCTATGGCTACACCTTC.

The CDR3 bases are TGTGCCAGCTCCAGGACTGCCTACGGAGAGCAGTACTTC. Amino acids: CASSRTAYGEQYF. This sequence joins TRBV7-9 and TRBJ2-7; D possibly corresponds to TRBD2 (5 bases). Germline V gives CDR1 SEHNR, CDR2 FQNEAQ (reference sequence). The germline V and J ends were trimmed by 8 bases and 7 bases, with 18 bases remaining between them. CDR3 length equals 13 residues.

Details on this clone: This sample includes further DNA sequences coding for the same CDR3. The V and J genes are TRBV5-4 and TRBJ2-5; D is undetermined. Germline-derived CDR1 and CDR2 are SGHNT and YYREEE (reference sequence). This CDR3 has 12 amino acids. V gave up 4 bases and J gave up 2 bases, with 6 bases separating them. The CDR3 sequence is CASSRAQETQYF. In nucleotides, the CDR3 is TGTGCCAGCAGCCGGGCACAAGAGACCCAGTACTTC.

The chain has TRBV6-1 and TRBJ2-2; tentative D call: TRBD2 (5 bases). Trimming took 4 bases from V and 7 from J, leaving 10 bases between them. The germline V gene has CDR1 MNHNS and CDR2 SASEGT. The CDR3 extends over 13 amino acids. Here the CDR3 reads CASSGLGSGELFF. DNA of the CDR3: TGTGCCAGCAGTGGGTTAGGGAGCGGGGAGCTGTTTTTT.

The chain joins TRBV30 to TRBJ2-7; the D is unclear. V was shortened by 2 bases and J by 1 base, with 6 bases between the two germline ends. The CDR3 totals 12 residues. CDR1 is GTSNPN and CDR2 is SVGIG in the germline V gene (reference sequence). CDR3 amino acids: CAWSRQSYEQYF. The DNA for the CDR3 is TGTGCCTGGAGTAGGCAATCCTACGAGCAGTACTTC. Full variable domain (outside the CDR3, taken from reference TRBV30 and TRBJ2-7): SQTIHQWPATLVQPVGSPLSLECTVEGTSNPNLYWYRQAAGRGLQLLFYSVGIGQISSEVPQNLSASRPQDRQFILSSKKLLLSDSGFYLCAWSRQSYEQYFGPGTRLTVT.

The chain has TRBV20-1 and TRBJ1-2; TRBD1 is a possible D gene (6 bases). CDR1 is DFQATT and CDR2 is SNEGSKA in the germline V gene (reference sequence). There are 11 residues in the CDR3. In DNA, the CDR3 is TGCAGGCCACAGGGTACTTATGGCTACACCTTC. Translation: CRPQGTYGYTF.

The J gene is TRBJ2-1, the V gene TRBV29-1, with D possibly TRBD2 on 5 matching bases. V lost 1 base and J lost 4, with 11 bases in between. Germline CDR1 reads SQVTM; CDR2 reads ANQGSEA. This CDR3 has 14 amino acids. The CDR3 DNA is TGCAGCGTTGAAGCCCCGGACTTATACAATGAGCAGTTCTTC. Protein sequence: CSVEAPDLYNEQFF.

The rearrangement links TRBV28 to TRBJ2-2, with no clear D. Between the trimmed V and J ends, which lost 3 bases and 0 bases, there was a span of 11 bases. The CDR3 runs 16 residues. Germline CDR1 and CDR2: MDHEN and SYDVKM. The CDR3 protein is CASSFDWLPNTGELFF. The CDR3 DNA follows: TGTGCCAGCAGTTTCGATTGGCTCCCGAACACCGGGGAGCTGTTTTTT.

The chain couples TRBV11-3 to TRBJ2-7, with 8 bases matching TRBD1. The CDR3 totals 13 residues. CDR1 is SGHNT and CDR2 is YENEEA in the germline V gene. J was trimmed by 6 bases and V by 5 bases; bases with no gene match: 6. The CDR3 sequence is CASSAAGGGEQYF. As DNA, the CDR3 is TGTGCCAGCAGCGCGGCAGGGGGCGGCGAGCAGTACTTC.

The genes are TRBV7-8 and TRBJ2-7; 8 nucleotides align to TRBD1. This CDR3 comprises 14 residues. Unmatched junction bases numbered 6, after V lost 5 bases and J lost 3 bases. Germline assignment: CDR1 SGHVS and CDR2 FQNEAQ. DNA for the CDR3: TGTGCCAGCAGCAGGACAGGGCAATACTACGAGCAGTACTTC. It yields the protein CASSRTGQYYEQYF.

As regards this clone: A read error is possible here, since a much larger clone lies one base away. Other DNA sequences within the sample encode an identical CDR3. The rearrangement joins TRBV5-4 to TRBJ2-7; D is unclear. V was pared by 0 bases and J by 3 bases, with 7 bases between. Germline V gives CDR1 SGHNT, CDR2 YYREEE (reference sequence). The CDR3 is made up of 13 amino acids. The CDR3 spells CASSLDGYYEQYF. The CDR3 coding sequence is TGTGCCAGCAGCTTGGACGGGTACTACGAGCAGTACTTC. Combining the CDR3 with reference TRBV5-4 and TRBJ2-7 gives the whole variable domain ETGVTQSPTHLIKTRGQQVTLRCSSQSGHNTVSWYQQALGQGPQFIFQYYREEENGRGNFPPRFSGLQFPNYSSELNVNALELDDSALYLCASSLDGYYEQYFGPGTRLTVT.

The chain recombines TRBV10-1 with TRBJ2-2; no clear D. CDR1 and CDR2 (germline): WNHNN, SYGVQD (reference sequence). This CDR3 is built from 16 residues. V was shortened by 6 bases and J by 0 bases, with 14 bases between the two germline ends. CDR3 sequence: CASSKRLGSNTGELFF. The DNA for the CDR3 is TGCGCCAGCAGCAAGAGATTGGGGTCGAACACCGGGGAGCTGTTTTTT.